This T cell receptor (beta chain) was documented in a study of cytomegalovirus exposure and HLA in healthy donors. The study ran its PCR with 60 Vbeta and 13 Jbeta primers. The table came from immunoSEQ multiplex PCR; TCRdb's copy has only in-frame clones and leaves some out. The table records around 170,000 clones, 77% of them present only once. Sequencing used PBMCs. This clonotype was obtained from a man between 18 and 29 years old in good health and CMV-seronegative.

The CDR3 DNA follows: TGTGCCAGCAGCCCCGGGACAGGAAACACCGGGGAGCTGTTTTTT. Translation gives CASSPGTGNTGELFF. The genes are TRBV6-4 and TRBJ2-2; TRBD1 aligns across 8 bases. The CDR3 spans 15 residues. With 6 bases clipped from V and 2 bases from J, the junction kept 5 bases outside the gene matches. CDR1 MRHNA and CDR2 SNTAGT come from the germline V gene.